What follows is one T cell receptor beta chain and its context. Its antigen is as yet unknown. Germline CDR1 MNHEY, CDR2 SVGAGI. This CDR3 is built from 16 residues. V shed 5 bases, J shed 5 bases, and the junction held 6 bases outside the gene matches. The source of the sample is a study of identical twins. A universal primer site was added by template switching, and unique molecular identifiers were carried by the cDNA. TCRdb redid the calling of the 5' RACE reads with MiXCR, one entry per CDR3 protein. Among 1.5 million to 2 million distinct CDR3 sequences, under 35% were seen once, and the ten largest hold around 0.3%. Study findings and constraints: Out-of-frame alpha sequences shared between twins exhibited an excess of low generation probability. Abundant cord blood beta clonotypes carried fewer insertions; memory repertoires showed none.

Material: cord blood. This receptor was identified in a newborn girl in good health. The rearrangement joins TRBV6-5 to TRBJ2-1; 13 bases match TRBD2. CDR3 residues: CASSPQLAGGNNEQFF. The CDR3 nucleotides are TGTGCCAGCAGTCCCCAACTAGCGGGAGGGAACAATGAGCAGTTCTTC.